The 6 T cell receptor beta chains below were found in one sample sequenced in a study of PD-L1 blockade in urothelial cancer. The repertoire was sequenced with immunoSEQ multiplex PCR; TCRdb's copy has only in-frame clones and lacks some. In the table there are 45,000 to 50,000 clones, about nine tenths of which are singletons. Here the sequenced sample was PBMCs, taken around atezolizumab (anti-PD-L1) treatment. These TCRs come from a man older than 75 with urothelial cancer.

The V call is TRBV19, the J call TRBJ2-7; D is possibly TRBD1 (7 bases). The CDR3 runs 15 residues. CDR1 LNHDA and CDR2 SQIVND come from the germline V gene (reference sequence). Trimming left V 5 bases short and J 2 bases short, with 16 bases between. The CDR3 region has the DNA TGTGCCAGTAGTTTTCGTCAGGGGGGTACCTACGAGCAGTACTTC. This codes for CASSFRQGGTYEQYF.

As DNA, the CDR3 is TGTGCCAGCAGCTTACTTACAGACCTACAGTCCTACGAGCAGTACTTC. This gives the protein CASSLLTDLQSYEQYF. V and J are TRBV11-2 and TRBJ2-7; no clear D. The ends were cut back, 2 bases at V and 1 base at J, with 15 bases in the middle. Germline CDR1 SGHAT, CDR2 FQNNGV. The CDR3 consists of 16 residues.

This CDR3 is CASSSGLAGVTGELFF. As DNA, the CDR3 is TGTGCCAGCAGCTCGGGACTAGCGGGAGTTACCGGGGAGCTGTTTTTT. The chain is built from TRBV7-6 and TRBJ2-2; 14 positions match TRBD2. J gave up 5 bases and V 4 bases, and 3 bases lay outside the gene matches. This CDR3 comprises 16 residues. Per the germline V gene, CDR1 is SGHVS and CDR2 is FNYEAQ.

The chain links TRBV29-1 to TRBJ1-2; 8 positions match TRBD1. CDR1 SQVTM and CDR2 ANQGSEA come from the germline V gene. The CDR3 extends over 11 amino acids. Trimming took 6 bases from V and 8 from J; bases not matched to a gene: 5. Here the CDR3 reads CSVRQGTGYTF. CDR3 coding DNA: TGCAGCGTAAGACAGGGGACCGGCTACACCTTC.

This rearrangement joins TRBV4-1 to TRBJ2-1, with TRBD2 matching over 11 bases. The length of the CDR3 is 18 residues. Germline V lookup: CDR1 MGHRA, CDR2 YSYEKL. V was pared by 4 bases and J by 6 bases, with 14 bases of the junction left unmatched. CDR3 amino acids: CASSPRSFPGLAANEQFF. CDR3 coding DNA: TGCGCCAGCAGCCCGCGCAGCTTCCCGGGACTAGCGGCCAATGAGCAGTTCTTC.

This chain uses TRBV5-1 with TRBJ1-1; D is perhaps TRBD1 (5 bases). V dropped 2 bases and J dropped 4 bases, with 15 bases sitting between them. Germline V CDR1 and CDR2: SGHRS, YFSETQ. This CDR3 has 15 residues. The CDR3 region is CASSFLVGRTTEAFF. Here the CDR3 DNA reads TGCGCCAGCAGCTTTCTAGTGGGGCGGACCACTGAAGCTTTCTTT.